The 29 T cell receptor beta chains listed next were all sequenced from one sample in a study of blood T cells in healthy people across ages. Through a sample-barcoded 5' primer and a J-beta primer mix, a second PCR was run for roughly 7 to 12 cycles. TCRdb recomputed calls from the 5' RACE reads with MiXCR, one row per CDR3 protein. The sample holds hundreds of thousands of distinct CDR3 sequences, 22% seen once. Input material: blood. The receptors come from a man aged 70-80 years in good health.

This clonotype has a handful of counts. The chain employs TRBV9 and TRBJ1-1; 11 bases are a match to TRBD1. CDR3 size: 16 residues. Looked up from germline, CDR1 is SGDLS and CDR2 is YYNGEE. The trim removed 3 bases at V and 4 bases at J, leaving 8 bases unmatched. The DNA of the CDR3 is TGTGCCAGCAGCGATCAGGGACAGGGGGGCGGCACTGAAGCTTTCTTT. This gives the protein CASSDQGQGGGTEAFF.

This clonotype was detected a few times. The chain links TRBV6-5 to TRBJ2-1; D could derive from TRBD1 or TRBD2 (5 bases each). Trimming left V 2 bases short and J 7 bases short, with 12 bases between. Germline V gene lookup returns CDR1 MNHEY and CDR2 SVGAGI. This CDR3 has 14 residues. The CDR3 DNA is TGTGCCAGCAGTTACCCGGCAGGGAGTAATGAGCAGTTCTTC. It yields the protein CASSYPAGSNEQFF.

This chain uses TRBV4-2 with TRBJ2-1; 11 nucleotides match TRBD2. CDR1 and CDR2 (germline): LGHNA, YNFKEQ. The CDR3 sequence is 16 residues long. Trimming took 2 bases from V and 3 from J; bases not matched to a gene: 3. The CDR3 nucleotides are TGTGCCAGCAGCCAACAACTAGCGGGGGACTACAATGAGCAGTTCTTC. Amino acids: CASSQQLAGDYNEQFF.

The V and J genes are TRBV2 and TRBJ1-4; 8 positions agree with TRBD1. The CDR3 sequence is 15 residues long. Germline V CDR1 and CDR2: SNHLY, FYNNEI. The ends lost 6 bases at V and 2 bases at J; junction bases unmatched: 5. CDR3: CASRARTGTNEKLFF. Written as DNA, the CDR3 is TGTGCCAGCAGGGCCCGGACAGGGACTAATGAAAAACTGTTTTTT.

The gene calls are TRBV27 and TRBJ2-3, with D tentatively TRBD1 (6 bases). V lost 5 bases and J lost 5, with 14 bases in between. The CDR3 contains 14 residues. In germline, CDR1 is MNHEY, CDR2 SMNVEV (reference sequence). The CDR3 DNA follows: TGTGCCAGCAGTGCGCTAGGGGGTGGAGATACGCAGTATTTT. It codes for CASSALGGGDTQYF.

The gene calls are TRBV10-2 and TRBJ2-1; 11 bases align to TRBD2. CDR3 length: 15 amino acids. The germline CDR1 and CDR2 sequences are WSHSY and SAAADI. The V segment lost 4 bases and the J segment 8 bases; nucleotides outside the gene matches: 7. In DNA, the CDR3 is TGCGCCAGCAGTGGGGGTAGCGGGGGGGACTATGAGCAGTTCTTC. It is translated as CASSGGSGGDYEQFF.

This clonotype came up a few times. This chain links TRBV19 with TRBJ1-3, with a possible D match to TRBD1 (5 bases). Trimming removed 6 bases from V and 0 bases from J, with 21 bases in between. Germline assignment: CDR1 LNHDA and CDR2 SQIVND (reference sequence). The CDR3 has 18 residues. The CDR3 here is CASRFRAADKASGNTIYF. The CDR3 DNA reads TGTGCCAGTAGGTTCCGGGCGGCGGACAAGGCCTCTGGAAACACCATATATTTT.

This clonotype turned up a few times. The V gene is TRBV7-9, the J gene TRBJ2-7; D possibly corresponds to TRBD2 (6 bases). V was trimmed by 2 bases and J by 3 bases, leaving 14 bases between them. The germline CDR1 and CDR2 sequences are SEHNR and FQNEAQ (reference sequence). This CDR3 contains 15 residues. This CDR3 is CASSLTAGRLYEQYF. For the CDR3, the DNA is TGTGCCAGCAGCTTAACCGCGGGACGACTCTACGAGCAGTACTTC.

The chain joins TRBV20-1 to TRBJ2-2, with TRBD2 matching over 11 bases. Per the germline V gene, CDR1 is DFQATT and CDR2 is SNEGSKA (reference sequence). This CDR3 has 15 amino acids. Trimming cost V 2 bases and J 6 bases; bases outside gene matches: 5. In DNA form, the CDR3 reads TGCAGTGCTAGAATACTAGCGGGAGATTCCGGGGAGCTGTTTTTT. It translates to CSARILAGDSGELFF.

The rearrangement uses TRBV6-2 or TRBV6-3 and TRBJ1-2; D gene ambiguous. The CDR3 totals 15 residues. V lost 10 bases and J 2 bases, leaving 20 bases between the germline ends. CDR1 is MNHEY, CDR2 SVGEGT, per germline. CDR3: CAISRSGVRNYGYTF. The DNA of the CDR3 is TGTGCCATAAGCAGATCGGGAGTAAGAAACTATGGCTACACCTTC.

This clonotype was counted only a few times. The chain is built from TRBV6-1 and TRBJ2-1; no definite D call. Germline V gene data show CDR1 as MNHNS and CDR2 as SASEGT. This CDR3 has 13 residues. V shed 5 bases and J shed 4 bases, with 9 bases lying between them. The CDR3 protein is CASSSQDYNEQFF. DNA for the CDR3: TGTGCCAGCAGTTCCCAAGATTACAATGAGCAGTTCTTC.

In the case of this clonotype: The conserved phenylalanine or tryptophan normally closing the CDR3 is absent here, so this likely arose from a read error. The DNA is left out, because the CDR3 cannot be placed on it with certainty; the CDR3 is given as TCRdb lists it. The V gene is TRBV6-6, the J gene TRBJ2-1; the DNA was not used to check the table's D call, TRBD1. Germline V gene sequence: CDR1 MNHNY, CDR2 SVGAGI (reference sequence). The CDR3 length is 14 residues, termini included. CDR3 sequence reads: CASSASHSITDRPI.

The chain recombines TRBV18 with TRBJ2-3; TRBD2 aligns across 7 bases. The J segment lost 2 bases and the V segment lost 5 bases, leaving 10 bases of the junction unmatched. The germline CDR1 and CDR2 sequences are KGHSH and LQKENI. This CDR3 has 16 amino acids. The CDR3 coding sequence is TGTGCCAGCTCATCGTCTTTCGGGGGGATCACAGATACGCAGTATTTT. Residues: CASSSSFGGITDTQYF.

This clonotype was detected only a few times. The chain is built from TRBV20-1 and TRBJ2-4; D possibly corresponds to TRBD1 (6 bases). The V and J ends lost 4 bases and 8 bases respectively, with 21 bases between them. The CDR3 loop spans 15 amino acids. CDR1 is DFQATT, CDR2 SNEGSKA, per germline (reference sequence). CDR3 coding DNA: TGCAGTGCTAACACGCCGGGACAATCCTCAGACATTCAGTACTTC. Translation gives CSANTPGQSSDIQYF.

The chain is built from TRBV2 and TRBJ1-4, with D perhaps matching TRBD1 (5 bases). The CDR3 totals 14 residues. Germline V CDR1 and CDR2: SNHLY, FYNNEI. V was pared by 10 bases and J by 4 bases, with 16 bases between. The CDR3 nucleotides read TGTGCCACCAACCTGGGACGGGATAATGAAAAACTGTTTTTT. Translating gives CATNLGRDNEKLFF.

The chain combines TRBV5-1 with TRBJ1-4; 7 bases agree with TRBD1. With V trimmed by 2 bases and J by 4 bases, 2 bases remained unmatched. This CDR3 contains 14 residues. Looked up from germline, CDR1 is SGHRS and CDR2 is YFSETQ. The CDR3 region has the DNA TGCGCCAGCAGCTTACAGGGGAGTAATGAAAAACTGTTTTTT. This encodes CASSLQGSNEKLFF.

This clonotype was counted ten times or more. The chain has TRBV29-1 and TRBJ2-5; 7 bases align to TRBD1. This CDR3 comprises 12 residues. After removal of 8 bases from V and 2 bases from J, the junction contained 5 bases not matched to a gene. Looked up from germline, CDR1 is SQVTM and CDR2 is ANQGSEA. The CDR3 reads CSTRQGQETQYF. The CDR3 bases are TGCAGCACCCGACAGGGACAAGAGACCCAGTACTTC.

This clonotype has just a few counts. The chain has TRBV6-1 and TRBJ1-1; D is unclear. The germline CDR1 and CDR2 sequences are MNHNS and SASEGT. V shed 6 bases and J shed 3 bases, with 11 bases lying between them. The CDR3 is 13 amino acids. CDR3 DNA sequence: TGTGCCAGCAGATCATTTATCTACACTGAAGCTTTCTTT. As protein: CASRSFIYTEAFF.

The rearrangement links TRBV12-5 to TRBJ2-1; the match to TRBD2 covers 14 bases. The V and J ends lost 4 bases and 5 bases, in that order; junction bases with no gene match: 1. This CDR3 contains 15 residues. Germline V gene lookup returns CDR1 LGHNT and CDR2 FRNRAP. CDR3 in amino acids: CASGWGLAGDNEQFF. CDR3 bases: TGTGCTAGTGGTTGGGGACTAGCGGGAGACAATGAGCAGTTCTTC. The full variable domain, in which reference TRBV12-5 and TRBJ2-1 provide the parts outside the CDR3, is DARVTQTPRHKVTEMGQEVTMRCQPILGHNTVFWYRQTMMQGLELLAYFRNRAPLDDSGMPKDRFSAEMPDATLATLKIQPSEPRDSAVYFCASGWGLAGDNEQFFGPGTRLTVL.

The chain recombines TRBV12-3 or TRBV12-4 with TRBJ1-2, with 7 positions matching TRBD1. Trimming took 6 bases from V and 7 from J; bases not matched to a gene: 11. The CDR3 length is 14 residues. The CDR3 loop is CASRSGTVATGYTF. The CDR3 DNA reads TGTGCCAGCAGGTCCGGGACAGTCGCAACTGGCTACACCTTC.

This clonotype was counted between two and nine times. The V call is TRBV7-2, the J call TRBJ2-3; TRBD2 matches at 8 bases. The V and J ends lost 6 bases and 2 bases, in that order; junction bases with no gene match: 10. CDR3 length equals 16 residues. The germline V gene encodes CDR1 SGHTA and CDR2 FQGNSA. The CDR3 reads CASRPRTSLLTDTQYF. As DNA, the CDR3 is TGTGCCAGCAGACCCCGGACTAGCCTACTCACAGATACGCAGTATTTT.

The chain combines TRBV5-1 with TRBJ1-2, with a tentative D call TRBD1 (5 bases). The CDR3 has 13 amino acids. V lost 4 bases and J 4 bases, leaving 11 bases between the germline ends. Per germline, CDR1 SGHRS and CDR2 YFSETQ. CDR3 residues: CASSAQGFYGYTF. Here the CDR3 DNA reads TGCGCCAGCAGCGCTCAGGGTTTCTATGGCTACACCTTC.

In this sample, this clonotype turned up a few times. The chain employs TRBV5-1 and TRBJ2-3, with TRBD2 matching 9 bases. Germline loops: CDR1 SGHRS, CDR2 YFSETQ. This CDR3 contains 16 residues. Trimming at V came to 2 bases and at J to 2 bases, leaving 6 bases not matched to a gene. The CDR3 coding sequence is TGCGCCAGCAGCTTTTTTAGCGGGGGTGTCACAGATACGCAGTATTTT. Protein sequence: CASSFFSGGVTDTQYF.

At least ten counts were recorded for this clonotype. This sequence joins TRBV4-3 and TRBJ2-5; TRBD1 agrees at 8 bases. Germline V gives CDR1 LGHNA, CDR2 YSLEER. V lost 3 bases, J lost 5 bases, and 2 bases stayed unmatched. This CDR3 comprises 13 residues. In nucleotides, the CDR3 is TGCGCCAGCAGCCAGGACAGGGTGGAGACCCAGTACTTC. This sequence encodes CASSQDRVETQYF.

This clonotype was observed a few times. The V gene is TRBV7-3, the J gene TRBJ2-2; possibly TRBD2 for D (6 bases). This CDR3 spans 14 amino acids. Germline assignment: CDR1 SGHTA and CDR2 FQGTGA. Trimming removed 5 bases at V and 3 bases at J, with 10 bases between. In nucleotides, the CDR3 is TGTGCCAGCAGCCGTGGAGGGGACACCGGGGAGCTGTTTTTT. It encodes CASSRGGDTGELFF.

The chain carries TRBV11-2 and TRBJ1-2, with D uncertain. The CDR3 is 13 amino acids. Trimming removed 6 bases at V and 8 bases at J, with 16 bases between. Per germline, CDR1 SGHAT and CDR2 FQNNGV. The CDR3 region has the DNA TGTGCCAGCAGTCCCGCCAGGCTGTACGGCTACACCTTC. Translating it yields CASSPARLYGYTF. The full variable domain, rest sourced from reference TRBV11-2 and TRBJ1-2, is EAGVAQSPRYKIIEKRQSVAFWCNPISGHATLYWYQQILGQGPKLLIQFQNNGVVDDSQLPKDRFSAERLKGVDSTLKIQPAKLEDSAVYLCASSPARLYGYTFGSGTRLTVV.

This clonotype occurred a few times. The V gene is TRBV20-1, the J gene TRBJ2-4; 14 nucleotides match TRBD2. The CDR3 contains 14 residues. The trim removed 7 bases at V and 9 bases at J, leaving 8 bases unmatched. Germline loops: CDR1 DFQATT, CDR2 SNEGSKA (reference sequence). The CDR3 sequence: CSGQTSGGAIIQYF. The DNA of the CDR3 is TGCAGTGGGCAGACTAGCGGGGGGGCCATCATTCAGTACTTC.

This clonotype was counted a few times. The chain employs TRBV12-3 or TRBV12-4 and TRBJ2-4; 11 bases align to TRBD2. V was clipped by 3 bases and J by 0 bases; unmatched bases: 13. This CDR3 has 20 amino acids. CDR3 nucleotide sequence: TGTGCCAGCAGTTTGAGACTAGCGGGGACCAGACGTCTAGCCAAAAACATTCAGTACTTC. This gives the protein CASSLRLAGTRRLAKNIQYF.

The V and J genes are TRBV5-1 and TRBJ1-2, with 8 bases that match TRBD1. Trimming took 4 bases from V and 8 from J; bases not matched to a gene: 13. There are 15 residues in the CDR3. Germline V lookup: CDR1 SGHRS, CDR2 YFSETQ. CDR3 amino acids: CASSPEMTGVEGYTF. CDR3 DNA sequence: TGCGCCAGCAGCCCCGAAATGACAGGGGTCGAAGGCTACACCTTC.